This T cell receptor (beta chain) came from a study of cytomegalovirus exposure and HLA in healthy donors (dated by TCRdb to about 2017). For the study in its entirety: According to a later analysis, the roughly 130 validation repertoires were produced on the same platform as the 700 or so repertoires of the first cohort. The study aimed to test whether cataloging public T cell receptors could reveal signatures of past pathogen exposure. In addition to the first cohort of roughly 700 subjects, a separate validation cohort of about 120 different subjects was used. To predict cytomegalovirus infection status, the study combined high-throughput TCR immunosequencing, statistical association of individual TCRs with disease status, and machine learning.

The donors were included in the validation cohort of 130 or so subjects, a group kept apart from the approximately 650-subject first cohort. The library relied on the immunoSEQ multiplex PCR assay. Concerning the study's data processing: A statistical classification framework was built to diagnose cytomegalovirus status from the catalog of TCR beta chain sequences. Here the immuneACCESS table is served through TCRdb, limited to in-frame sequences with V and J called. Missing clones are a known gap in these copies; in checked studies unresolved V genes cover under half, and the rest lacks a known reason. The DNA gave D and trimming, while V, J and clone size come from that table. Within this sample are about 360,000 clones, with roughly 88% of them counted one time only. The top ten clones comprise 0.83% of the sample. The germline V gene yields MDHEN for CDR1 and SYDVKM for CDR2. The CDR3 runs 17 residues from the cysteine to the phenylalanine. Only the CDR3 DNA stays, 51 bases, in frame from base 1. V loses 3 bases of germline sequence and J loses 1 base, and the interval between the two ends is 17 bases.

As concerns this clone: It has no known antigen specificity. No qualities accompany the bases; no much larger clone lies one base away.

The study at large found these results: The authors suggested that the approach could potentially be generalized to other disease states and immunological phenotypes. The study gave a list of 150 to 200 TCR beta chains associated with cytomegalovirus. Subsequent analysis determined that TCRs grouped into clusters in the first cohort also showed a tendency toward co-occurrence across the roughly 120 validation repertoires, and roughly 95% of cluster scores exceeded 0. A later analysis lacked HLA typing for the validation cohort, so it scored co-occurrence in that cohort across all 120 repertoires. The classifier was reported to diagnose cytomegalovirus status with high specificity and sensitivity in both the original cohort and the validation cohort. In vitro tests confirmed that a few of the cytomegalovirus-associated TCR beta chains recognize cytomegalovirus antigens. Most TCR sequences were observed very rarely across donors, whereas some public TCRs were present in many individuals.

The sequenced sample consisted of PBMCs. The TCR sequence derives from a woman in her late teens or twenties in good health and CMV-seronegative. Rearrangement joined TRBV28 to TRBJ2-3; the D region possibly corresponds to TRBD2 (6 bases align). The nucleotide sequence is given as TGTGCCAGCAGTTTCTCGGGAGTCCCTTATGGCACAGATACGCAGTATTTT. It specifies CASSFSGVPYGTDTQYF.